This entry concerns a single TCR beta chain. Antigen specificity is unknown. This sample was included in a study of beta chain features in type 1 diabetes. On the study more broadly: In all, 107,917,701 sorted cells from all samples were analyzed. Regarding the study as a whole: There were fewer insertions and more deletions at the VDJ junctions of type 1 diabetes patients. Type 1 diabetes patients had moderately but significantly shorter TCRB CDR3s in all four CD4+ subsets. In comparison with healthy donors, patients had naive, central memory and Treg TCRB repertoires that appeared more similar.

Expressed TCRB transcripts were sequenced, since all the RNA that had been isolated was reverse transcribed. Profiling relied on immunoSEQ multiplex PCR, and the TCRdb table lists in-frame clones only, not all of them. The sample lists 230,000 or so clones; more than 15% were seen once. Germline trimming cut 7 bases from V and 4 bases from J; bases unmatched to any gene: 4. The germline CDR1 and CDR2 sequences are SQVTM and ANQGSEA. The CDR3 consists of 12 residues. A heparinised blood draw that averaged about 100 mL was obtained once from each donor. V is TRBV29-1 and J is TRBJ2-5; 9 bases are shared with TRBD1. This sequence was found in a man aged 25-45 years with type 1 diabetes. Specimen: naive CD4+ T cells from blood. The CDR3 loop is CSGTGGLETQYF. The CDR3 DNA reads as TGCAGCGGTACAGGGGGCTTAGAGACCCAGTACTTC. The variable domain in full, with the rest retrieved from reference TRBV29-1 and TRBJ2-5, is SAVISQKPSRDICQRGTSLTIQCQVDSQVTMMFWYRQQPGQSLTLIATANQGSEATYESGFVIDKFPISRPNLTFSTLTVSNMSPEDSSIYLCSGTGGLETQYFGPGTRLLVL.